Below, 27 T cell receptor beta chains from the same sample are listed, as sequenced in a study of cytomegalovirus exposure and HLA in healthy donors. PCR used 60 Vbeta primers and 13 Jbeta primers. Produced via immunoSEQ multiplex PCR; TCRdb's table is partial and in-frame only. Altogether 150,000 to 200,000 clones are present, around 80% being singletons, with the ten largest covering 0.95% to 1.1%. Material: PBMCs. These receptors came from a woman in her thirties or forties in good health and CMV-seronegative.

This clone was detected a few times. CDR3 in DNA: TGCAGCGTTGCAGTCGATACGCAGTATTTT. It translates to CSVAVDTQYF. The chain couples TRBV29-1 to TRBJ2-3; D gene ambiguous. The ends were cut back, 4 bases at V and 6 bases at J, with 5 bases in the middle. The CDR3 sequence is 10 residues long. CDR1 and CDR2 (germline): SQVTM, ANQGSEA.

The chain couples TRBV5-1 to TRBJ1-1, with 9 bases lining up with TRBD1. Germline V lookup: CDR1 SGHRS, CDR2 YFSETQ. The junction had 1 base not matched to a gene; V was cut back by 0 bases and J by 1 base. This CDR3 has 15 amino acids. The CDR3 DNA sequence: TGCGCCAGCAGCTTGGAGGGACAGGGGAACACTGAAGCTTTCTTT. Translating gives CASSLEGQGNTEAFF. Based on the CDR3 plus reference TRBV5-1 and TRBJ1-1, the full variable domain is KAGVTQTPRYLIKTRGQQVTLSCSPISGHRSVSWYQQTPGQGLQFLFEYFSETQRNKGNFPGRFSGRQFSNSRSEMNVSTLELGDSALYLCASSLEGQGNTEAFFGQGTRLTVV.

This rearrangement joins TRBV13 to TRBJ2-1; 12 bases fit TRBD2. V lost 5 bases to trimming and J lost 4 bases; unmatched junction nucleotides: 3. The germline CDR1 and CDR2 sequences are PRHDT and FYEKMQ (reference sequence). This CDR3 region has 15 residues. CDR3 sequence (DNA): TGTGCCAGCAGCATCGGGACTAGCGGGTACAATGAGCAGTTCTTC. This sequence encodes CASSIGTSGYNEQFF.

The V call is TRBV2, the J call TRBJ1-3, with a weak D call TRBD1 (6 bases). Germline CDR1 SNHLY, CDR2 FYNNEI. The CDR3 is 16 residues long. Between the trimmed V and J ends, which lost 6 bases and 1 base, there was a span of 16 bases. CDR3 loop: CASRPQGKGSGNTIYF. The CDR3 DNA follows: TGTGCCAGCAGGCCCCAGGGGAAGGGATCTGGAAACACCATATATTTT.

The chain's CDR3 is CASSLGTSGNYNEQFF. CDR3 coding DNA: TGTGCCAGCAGCTTAGGGACTAGCGGCAATTACAATGAGCAGTTCTTC. V usage is TRBV11-3 and J usage is TRBJ2-1, with 10 bases matching TRBD2. The CDR3 contains 16 residues. From germline, CDR1 is SGHNT and CDR2 YENEEA. The junction had 4 bases not matched to a gene; V was cut back by 1 base and J by 4 bases.

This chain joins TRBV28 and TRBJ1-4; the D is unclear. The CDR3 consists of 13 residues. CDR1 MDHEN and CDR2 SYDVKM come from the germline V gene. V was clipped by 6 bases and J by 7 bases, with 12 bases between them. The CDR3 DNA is TGTGCCAGCAGAGGAGGCTCCGGTGAAAAACTGTTTTTT. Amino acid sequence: CASRGGSGEKLFF.

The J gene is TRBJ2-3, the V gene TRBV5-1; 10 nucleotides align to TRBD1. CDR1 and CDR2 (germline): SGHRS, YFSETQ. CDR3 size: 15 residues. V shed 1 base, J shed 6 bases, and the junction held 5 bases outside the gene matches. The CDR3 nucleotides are TGCGCCAGCAGCTTGAAACCGGGACAGGGGGATACGCAGTATTTT. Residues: CASSLKPGQGDTQYF.

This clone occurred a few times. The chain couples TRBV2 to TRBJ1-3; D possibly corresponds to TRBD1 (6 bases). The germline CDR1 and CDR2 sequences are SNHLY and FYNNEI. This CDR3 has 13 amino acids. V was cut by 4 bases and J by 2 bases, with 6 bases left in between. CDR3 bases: TGTGCCAGCAGTGCAGGGGCTGGAAACACCATATATTTT. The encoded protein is CASSAGAGNTIYF.

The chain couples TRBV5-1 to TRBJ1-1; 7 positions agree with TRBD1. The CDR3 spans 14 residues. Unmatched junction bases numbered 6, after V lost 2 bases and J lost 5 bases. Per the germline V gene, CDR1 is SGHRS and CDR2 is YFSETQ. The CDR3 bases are TGCGCCAGCAGCTTACGACAGGGCGGGACTGAAGCTTTCTTT. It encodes CASSLRQGGTEAFF.

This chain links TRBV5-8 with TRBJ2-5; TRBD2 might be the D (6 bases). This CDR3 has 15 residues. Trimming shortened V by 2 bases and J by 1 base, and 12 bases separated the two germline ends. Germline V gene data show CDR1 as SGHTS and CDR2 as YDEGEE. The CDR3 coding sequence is TGTGCCAGCAGCTTAGGCGGGACGTTCCAAGAGACCCAGTACTTC. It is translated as CASSLGGTFQETQYF. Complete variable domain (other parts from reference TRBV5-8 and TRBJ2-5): EAGVTQSPTHLIKTRGQQATLRCSPISGHTSVYWYQQALGLGLQFLLWYDEGEERNRGNFPPRFSGRQFPNYSSELNVNALELEDSALYLCASSLGGTFQETQYFGPGTRLLVL.

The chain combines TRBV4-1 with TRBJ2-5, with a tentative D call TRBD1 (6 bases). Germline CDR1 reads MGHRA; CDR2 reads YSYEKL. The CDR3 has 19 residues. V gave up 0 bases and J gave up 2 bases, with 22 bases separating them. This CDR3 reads CASSQDIVADGGHQETQYF. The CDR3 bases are TGCGCCAGCAGCCAAGATATAGTGGCCGATGGGGGCCATCAAGAGACCCAGTACTTC.

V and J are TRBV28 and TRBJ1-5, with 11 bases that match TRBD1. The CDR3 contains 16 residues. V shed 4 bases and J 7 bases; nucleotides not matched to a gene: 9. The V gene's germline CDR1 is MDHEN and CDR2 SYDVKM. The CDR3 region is CASSSRDRGNSQPQHF. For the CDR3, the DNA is TGTGCCAGCAGTTCCCGGGACAGGGGGAATAGCCAGCCCCAGCATTTT.

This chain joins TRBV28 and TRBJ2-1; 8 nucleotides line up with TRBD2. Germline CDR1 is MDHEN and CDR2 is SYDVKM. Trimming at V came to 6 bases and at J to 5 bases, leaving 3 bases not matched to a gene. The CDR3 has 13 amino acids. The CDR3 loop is CASRLAEHNEQFF. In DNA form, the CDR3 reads TGTGCCAGCAGACTAGCGGAGCACAATGAGCAGTTCTTC.

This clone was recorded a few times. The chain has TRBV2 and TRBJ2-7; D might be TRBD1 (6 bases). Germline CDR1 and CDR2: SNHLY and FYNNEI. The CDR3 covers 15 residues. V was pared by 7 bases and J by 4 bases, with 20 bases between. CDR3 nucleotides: TGTGCCAGCATCGAGGGGCAGGGGTTGGGTTACGAGCAGTACTTC. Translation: CASIEGQGLGYEQYF. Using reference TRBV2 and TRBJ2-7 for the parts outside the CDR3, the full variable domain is EPEVTQTPSHQVTQMGQEVILRCVPISNHLYFYWYRQILGQKVEFLVSFYNNEISEKSEIFDDQFSVERPDGSNFTLKIRSTKLEDSAMYFCASIEGQGLGYEQYFGPGTRLTVT.

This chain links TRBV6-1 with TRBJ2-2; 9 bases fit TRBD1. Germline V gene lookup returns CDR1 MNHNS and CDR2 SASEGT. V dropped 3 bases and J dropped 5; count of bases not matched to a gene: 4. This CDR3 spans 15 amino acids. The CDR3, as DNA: TGTGCCAGCAGTGATCGACAGGGGGGGACCGGGGAGCTGTTTTTT. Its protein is CASSDRQGGTGELFF.

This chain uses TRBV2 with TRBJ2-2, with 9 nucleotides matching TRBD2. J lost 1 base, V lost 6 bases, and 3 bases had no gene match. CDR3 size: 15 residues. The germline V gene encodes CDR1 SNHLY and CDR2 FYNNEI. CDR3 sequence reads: CASSRLAVNTGELFF. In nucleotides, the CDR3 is TGTGCCAGCAGCAGACTAGCGGTGAACACCGGGGAGCTGTTTTTT. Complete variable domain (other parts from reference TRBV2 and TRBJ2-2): EPEVTQTPSHQVTQMGQEVILRCVPISNHLYFYWYRQILGQKVEFLVSFYNNEISEKSEIFDDQFSVERPDGSNFTLKIRSTKLEDSAMYFCASSRLAVNTGELFFGEGSRLTVL.

This CDR3 reads CASLSGGGESYEQYF. DNA of the CDR3: TGTGCCAGCCTCTCAGGTGGGGGGGAGAGTTACGAGCAGTACTTC. The chain carries TRBV28 and TRBJ2-7; 7 bases line up with TRBD2. The CDR3 has 15 amino acids. V shed 8 bases and J 4 bases; nucleotides not matched to a gene: 14. Germline V lookup: CDR1 MDHEN, CDR2 SYDVKM.

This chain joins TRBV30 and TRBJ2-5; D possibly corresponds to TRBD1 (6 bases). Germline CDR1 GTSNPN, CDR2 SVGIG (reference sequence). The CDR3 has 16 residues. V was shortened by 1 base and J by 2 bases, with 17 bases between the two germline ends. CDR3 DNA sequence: TGTGCCTGGAGTGAGGCGTCTACAAGGGGGCAAGAGACCCAGTACTTC. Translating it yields CAWSEASTRGQETQYF.

The CDR3 DNA reads as TGTGCCTGGAGGGTCGGGACTGGAGGCTCACCCCTCCACTTT. This sequence encodes CAWRVGTGGSPLHF. This chain joins TRBV30 and TRBJ1-6, with D possibly matching TRBD1 (5 bases). Germline V gene data show CDR1 as GTSNPN and CDR2 as SVGIG (reference sequence). The CDR3 has 14 amino acids. Trimming took off 3 bases at V and 10 bases at J, with 16 bases between the two ends.

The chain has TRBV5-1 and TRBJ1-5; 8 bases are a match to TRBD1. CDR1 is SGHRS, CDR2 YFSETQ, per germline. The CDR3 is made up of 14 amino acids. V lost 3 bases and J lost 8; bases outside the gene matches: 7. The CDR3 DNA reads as TGCGCCAGCAGCTCCTACGGACAGGGAGAGCCCCAGCATTTT. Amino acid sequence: CASSSYGQGEPQHF.

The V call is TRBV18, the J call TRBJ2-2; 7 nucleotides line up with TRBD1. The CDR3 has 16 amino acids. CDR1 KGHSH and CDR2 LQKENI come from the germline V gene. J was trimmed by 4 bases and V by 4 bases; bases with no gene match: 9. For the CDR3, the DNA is TGTGCCAGCTCACAACTAGGACAGGCGGCCACCGGGGAGCTGTTTTTT. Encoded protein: CASSQLGQAATGELFF.

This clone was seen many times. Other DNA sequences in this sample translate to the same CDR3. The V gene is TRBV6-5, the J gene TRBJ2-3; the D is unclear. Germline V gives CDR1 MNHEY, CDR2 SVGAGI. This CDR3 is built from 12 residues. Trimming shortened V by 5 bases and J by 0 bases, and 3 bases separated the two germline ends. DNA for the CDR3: TGTGCCAGCAGTCCTAGCACAGATACGCAGTATTTT. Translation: CASSPSTDTQYF.

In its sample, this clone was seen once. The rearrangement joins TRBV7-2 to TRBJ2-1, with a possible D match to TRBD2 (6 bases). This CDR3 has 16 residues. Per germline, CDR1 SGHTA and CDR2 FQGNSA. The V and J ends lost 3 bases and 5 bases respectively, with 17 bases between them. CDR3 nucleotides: TGTGCCAGCAGCTTCCCCGGAGGGGAGAGGGACAATGAGCAGTTCTTC. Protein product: CASSFPGGERDNEQFF.

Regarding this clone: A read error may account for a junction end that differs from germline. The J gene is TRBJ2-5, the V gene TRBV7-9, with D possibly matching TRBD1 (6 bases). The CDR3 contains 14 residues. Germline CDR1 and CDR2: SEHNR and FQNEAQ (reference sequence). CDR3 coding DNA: TGTGCCAGCAGCGTAGCAGGGGTTGAAGAGACCCAGTACTTC. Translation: CASSVAGVEETQYF.

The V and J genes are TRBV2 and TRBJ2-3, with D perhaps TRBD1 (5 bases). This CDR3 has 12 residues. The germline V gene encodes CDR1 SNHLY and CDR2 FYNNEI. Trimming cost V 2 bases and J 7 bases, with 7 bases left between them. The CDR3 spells CASSEQGNTQYF. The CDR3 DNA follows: TGTGCCAGCAGTGAACAGGGAAATACGCAGTATTTT.

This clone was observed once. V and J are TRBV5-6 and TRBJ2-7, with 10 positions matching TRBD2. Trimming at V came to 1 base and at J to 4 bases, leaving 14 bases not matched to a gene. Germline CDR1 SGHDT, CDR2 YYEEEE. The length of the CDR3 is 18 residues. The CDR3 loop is CASSLYRLAGEVRYEQYF. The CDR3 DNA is TGTGCCAGCAGCTTGTATAGGCTAGCGGGGGAGGTTAGGTACGAGCAGTACTTC.

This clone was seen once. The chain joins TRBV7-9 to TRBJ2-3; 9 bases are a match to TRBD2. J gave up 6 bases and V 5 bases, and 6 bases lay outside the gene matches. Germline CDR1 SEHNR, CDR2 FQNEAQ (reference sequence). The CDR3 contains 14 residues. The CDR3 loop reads CASSVSGSIDTQYF. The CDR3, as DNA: TGTGCCAGCAGCGTTAGCGGGAGTATTGATACGCAGTATTTT.